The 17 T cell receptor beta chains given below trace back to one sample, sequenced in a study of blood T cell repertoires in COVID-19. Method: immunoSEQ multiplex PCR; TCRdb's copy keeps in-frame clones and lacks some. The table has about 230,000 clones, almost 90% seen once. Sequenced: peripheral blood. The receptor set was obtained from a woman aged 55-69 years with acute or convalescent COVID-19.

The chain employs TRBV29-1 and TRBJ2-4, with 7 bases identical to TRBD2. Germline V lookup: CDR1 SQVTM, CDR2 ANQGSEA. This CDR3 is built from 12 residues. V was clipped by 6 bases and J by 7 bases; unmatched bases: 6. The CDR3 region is CSVAAGDNIQYF. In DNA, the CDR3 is TGCAGCGTGGCGGCGGGGGACAACATTCAGTACTTC.

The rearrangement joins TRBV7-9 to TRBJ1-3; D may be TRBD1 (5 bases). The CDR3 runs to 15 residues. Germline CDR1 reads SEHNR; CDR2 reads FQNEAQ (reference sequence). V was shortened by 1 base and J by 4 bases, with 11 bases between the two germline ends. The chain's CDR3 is CASSLGAWGGNTIYF. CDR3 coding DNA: TGTGCCAGCAGCTTAGGCGCTTGGGGCGGAAACACCATATATTTT.

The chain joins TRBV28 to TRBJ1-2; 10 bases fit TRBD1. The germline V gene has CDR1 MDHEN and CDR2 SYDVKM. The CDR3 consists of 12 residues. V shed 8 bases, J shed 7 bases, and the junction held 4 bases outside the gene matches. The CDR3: CASRQGAFGYTF. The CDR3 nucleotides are TGTGCCAGCCGACAGGGGGCATTTGGCTACACCTTC.

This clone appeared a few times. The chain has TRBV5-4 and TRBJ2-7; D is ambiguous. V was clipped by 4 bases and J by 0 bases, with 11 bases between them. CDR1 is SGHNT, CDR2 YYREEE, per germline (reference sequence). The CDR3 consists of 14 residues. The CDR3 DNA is TGTGCCAGCAGCGTAAGTAGCCTCTCCTACGAGCAGTACTTC. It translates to CASSVSSLSYEQYF.

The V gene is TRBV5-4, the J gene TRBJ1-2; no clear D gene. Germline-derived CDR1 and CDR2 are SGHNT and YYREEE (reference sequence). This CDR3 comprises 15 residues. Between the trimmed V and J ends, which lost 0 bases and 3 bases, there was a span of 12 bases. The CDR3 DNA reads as TGTGCCAGCAGCTTGGCCGCGGATTTTGACTATGGCTACACCTTC. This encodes CASSLAADFDYGYTF.

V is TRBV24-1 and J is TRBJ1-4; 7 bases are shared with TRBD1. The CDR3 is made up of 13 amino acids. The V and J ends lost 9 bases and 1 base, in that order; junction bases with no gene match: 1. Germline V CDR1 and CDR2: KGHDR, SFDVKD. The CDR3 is CATAGGTNEKLFF. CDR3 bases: TGTGCCACCGCAGGGGGAACTAATGAAAAACTGTTTTTT.

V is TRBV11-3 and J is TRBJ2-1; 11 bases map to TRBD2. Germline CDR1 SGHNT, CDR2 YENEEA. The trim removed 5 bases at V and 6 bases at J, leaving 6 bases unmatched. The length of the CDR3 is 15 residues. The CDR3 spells CASSPTSGGSNEQFF. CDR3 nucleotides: TGTGCCAGCAGCCCCACTAGCGGGGGAAGCAATGAGCAGTTCTTC.

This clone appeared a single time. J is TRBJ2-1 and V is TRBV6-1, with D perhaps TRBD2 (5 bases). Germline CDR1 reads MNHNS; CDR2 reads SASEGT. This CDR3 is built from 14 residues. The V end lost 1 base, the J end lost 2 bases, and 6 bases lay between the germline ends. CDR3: CASSEDGTYNEQFF. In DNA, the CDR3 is TGTGCCAGCAGTGAAGACGGGACCTACAATGAGCAGTTCTTC.

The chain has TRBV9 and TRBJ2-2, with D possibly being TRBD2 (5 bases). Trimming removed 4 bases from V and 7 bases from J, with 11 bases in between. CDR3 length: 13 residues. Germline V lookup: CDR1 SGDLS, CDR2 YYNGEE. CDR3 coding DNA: TGTGCCAGCAGCTTCCGGGAAGGCGGGGAGCTGTTTTTT. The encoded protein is CASSFREGGELFF. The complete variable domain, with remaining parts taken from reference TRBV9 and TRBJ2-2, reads DSGVTQTPKHLITATGQRVTLRCSPRSGDLSVYWYQQSLDQGLQFLIQYYNGEERAKGNILERFSAQQFPDLHSELNLSSLELGDSALYFCASSFREGGELFFGEGSRLTVL.

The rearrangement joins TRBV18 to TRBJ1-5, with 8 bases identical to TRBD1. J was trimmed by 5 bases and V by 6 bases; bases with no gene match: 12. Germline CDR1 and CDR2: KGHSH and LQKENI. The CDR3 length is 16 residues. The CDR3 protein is CASSFEGQGPHQPQHF. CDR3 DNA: TGTGCCAGCTCTTTCGAAGGACAGGGCCCCCATCAGCCCCAGCATTTT.

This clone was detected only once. CDR3 bases: TGTGCCATCAGTGAGGGGCAGGGGGATGGCTACACCTTC. It yields the protein CAISEGQGDGYTF. The genes are TRBV10-3 and TRBJ1-2; TRBD1 matches 7 bases. This CDR3 has 13 residues. With 2 bases clipped from V and 6 bases from J, the junction kept 3 bases outside the gene matches. Germline CDR1 is ENHRY and CDR2 is SYGVKD.

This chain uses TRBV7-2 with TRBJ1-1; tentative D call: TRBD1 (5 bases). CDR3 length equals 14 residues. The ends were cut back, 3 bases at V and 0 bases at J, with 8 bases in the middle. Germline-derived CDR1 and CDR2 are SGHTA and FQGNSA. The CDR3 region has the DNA TGTGCCAGCAGCTTTGGCAGGGTGAACACTGAAGCTTTCTTT. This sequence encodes CASSFGRVNTEAFF.

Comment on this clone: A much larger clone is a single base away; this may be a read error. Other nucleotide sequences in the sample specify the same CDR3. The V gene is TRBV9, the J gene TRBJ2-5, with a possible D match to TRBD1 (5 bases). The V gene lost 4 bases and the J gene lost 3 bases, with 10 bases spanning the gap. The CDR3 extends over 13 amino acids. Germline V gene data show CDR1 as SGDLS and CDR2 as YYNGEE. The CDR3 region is CASSLAREETQYF. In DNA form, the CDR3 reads TGTGCCAGCAGCCTCGCCAGGGAAGAGACCCAGTACTTC.

This CDR3 reads CASSLGDRYQPQHF. The DNA for the CDR3 is TGTGCCAGCAGTTTAGGGGACAGGTATCAGCCCCAGCATTTT. The chain has TRBV28 and TRBJ1-5, with 8 bases lining up with TRBD1. J lost 5 bases, V lost 2 bases, and 2 bases had no gene match. CDR1 MDHEN and CDR2 SYDVKM come from the germline V gene. The CDR3 has 14 residues.

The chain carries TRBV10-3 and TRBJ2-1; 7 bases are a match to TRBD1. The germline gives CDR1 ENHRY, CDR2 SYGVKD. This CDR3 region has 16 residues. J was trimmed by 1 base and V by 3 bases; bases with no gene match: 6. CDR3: CAISETGTASYNEQFF. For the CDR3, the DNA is TGTGCCATCAGTGAAACCGGGACAGCATCCTACAATGAGCAGTTCTTC.

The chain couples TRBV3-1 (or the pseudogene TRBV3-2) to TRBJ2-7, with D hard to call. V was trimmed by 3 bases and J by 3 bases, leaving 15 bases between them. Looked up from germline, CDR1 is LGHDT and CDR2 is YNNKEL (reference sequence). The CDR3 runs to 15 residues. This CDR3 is CASSQERLKNYEQYF. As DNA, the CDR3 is TGTGCCAGCAGCCAGGAGCGACTGAAGAACTACGAGCAGTACTTC.

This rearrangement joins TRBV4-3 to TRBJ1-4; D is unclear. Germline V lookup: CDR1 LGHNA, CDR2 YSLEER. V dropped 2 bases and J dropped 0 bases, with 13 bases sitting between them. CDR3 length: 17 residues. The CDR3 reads CASSQNPGETTNEKLFF. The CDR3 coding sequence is TGCGCCAGCAGCCAAAATCCCGGGGAAACAACTAATGAAAAACTGTTTTTT.